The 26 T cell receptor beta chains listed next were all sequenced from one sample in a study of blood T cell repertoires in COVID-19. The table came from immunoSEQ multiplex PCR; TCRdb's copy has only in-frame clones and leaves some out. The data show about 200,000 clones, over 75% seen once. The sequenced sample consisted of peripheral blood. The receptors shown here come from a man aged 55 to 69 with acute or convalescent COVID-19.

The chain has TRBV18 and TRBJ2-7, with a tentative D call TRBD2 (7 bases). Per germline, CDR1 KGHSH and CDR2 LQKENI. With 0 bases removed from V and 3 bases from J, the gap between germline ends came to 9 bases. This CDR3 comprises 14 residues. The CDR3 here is CASSPPGGGYEQYF. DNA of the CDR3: TGTGCCAGCTCACCACCAGGGGGGGGCTACGAGCAGTACTTC. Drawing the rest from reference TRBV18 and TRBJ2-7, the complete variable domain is NAGVMQNPRHLVRRRGQEARLRCSPMKGHSHVYWYRQLPEEGLKFMVYLQKENIIDESGMPKERFSAEFPKEGPSILRIQQVVRGDSAAYFCASSPPGGGYEQYFGPGTRLTVT.

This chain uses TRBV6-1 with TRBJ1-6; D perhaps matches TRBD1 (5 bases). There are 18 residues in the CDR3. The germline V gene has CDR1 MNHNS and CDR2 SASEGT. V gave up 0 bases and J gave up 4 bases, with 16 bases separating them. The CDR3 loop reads CASSEASAGLSYNSPLHF. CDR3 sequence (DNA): TGTGCCAGCAGTGAAGCCTCCGCAGGGCTCAGTTATAATTCACCCCTCCACTTT.

The CDR3 DNA follows: TGCAGTGCTAGTGTACTAGCGGGGCCGCACAATGAGCAGTTCTTC. This sequence encodes CSASVLAGPHNEQFF. The chain employs TRBV20-1 and TRBJ2-1, with TRBD2 matching over 10 bases. Per germline, CDR1 DFQATT and CDR2 SNEGSKA (reference sequence). Losses at the gene ends were 3 bases for V and 5 bases for J; bases not matched to a gene: 7. The CDR3 has 15 amino acids.

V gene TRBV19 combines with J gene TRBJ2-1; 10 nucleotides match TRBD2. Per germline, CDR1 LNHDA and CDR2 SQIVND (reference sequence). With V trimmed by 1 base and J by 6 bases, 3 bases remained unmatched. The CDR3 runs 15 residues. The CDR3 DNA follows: TGTGCCAGTAGTATAGTAAGCGGGAGGGCCAATGAGCAGTTCTTC. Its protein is CASSIVSGRANEQFF.

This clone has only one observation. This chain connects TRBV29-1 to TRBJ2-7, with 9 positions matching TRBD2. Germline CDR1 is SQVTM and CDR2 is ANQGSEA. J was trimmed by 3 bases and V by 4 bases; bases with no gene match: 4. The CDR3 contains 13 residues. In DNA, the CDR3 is TGCAGCGTTGTGACTAGCGGTCGCTACGAGCAGTACTTC. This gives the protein CSVVTSGRYEQYF.

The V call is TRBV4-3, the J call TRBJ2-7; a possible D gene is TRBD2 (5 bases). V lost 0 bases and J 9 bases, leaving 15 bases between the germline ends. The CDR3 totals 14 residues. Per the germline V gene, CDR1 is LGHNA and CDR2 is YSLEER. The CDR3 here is CASSQDRGMGVQYF. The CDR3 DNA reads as TGCGCCAGCAGCCAAGATCGGGGAATGGGTGTGCAGTACTTC.

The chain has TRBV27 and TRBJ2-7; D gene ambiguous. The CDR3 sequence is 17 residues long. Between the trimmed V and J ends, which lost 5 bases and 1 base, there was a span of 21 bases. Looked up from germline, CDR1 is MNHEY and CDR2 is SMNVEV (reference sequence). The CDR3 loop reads CASSLLSVGSGSYEQYF. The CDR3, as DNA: TGTGCCAGCAGTCTCCTGTCTGTGGGCTCCGGATCCTACGAGCAGTACTTC.

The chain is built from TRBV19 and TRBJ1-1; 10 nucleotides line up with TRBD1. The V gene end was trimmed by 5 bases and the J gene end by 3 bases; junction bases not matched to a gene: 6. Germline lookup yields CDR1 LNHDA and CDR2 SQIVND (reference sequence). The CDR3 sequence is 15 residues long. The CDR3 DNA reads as TGTGCCAGTAGTGCCCGACAGGGGGCGGACACTGAAGCTTTCTTT. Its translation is CASSARQGADTEAFF.

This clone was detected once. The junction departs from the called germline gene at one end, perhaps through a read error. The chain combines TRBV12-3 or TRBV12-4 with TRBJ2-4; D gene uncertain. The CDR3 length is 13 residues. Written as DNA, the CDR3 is TGTGCCAGCAGTTTAGATATGGTCCGGTCCGCTCGGTTC. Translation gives CASSLDMVRSARF.

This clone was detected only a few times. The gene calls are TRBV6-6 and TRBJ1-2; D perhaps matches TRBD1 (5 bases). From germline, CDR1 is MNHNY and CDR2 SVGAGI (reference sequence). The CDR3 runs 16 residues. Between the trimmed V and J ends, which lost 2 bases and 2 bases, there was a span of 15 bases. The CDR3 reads CASSYPGSSLNYGYTF. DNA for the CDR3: TGTGCCAGCAGTTACCCAGGGTCTTCCCTAAACTATGGCTACACCTTC.

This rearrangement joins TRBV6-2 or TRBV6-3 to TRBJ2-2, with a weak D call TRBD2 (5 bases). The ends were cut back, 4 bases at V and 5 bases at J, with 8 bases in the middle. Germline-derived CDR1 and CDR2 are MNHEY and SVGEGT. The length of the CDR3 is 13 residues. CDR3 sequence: CASSLIATGELFF. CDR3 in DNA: TGTGCCAGCAGTTTGATAGCGACCGGGGAGCTGTTTTTT.

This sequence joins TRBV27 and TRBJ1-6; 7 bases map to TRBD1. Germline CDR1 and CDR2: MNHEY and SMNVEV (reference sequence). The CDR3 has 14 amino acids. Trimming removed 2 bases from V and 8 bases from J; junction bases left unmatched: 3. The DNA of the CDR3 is TGTGCCAGCAGTTTAACCAGGGGGGATTCACCCCTCCACTTT. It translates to CASSLTRGDSPLHF.

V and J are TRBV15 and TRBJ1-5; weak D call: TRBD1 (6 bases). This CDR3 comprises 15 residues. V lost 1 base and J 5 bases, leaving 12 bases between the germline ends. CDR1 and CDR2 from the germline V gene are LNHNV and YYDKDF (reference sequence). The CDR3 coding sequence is TGTGCCACCAGCAGAGTCGACCCAGGGGATCAGCCCCAGCATTTT. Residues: CATSRVDPGDQPQHF.

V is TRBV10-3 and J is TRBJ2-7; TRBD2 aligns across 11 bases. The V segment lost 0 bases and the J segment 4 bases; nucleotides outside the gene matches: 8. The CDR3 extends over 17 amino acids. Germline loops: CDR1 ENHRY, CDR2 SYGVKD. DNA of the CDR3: TGTGCCATCAGTGAGTCGGTTCTAGCGGGAGGTTCTTACGAGCAGTACTTC. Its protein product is CAISESVLAGGSYEQYF.

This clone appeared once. In DNA, the CDR3 is TGTGCCAGCAGTCTCTCGGGTGGCTCCTATAATTCACCCCTCCACTTT. Translation: CASSLSGGSYNSPLHF. V usage is TRBV28 and J usage is TRBJ1-6; D call uncertain. V dropped 5 bases and J dropped 0 bases, with 11 bases sitting between them. The CDR3 sequence is 16 residues long. Germline V lookup: CDR1 MDHEN, CDR2 SYDVKM.

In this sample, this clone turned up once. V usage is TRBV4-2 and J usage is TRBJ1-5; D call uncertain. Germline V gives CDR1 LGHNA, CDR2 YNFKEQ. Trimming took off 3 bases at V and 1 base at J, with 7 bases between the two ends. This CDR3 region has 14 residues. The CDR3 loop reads CASSQGVSNQPQHF. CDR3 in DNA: TGTGCCAGCAGCCAGGGAGTCAGCAATCAGCCCCAGCATTTT.

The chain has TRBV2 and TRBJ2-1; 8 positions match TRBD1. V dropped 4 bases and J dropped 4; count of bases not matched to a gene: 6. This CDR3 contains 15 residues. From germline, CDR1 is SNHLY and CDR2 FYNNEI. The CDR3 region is CASSVDRGGYNEQFF. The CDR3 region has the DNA TGTGCCAGCAGTGTCGACAGGGGCGGATACAATGAGCAGTTCTTC.

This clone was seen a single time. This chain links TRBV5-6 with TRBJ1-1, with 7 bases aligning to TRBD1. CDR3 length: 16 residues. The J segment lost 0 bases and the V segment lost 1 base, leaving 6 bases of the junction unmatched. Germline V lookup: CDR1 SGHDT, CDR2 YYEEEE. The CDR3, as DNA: TGTGCCAGCAGCTTGATACGGGACAGCATGAACACTGAAGCTTTCTTT. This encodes CASSLIRDSMNTEAFF.

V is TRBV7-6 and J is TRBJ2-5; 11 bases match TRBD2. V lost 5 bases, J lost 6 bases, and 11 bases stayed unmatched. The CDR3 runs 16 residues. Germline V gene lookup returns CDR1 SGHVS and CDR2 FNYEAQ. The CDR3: CASSTGTSGLFQTQYF. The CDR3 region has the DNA TGTGCCAGCAGCACCGGGACTAGCGGACTTTTTCAGACCCAGTACTTC.

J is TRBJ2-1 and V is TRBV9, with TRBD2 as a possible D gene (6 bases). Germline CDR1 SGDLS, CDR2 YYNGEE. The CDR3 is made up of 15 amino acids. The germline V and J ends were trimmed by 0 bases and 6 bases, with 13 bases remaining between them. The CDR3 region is CASSVGRTNINEQFF. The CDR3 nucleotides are TGTGCCAGCAGCGTAGGAAGGACTAACATCAATGAGCAGTTCTTC.

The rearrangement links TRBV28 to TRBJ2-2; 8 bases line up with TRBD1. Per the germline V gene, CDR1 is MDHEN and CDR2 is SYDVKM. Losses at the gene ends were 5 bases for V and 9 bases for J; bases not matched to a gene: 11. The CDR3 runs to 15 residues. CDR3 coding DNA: TGTGCCAGCAGTCTCCCTGTCAGGGGGCGGCGGGAGCTGTTTTTT. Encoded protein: CASSLPVRGRRELFF.

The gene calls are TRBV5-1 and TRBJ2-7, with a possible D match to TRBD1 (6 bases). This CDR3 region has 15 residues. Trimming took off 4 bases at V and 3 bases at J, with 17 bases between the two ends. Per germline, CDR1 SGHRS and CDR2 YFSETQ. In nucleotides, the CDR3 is TGCGCCAGCAGCATATCAGGGACACGTAACTACGAGCAGTACTTC. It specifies CASSISGTRNYEQYF.

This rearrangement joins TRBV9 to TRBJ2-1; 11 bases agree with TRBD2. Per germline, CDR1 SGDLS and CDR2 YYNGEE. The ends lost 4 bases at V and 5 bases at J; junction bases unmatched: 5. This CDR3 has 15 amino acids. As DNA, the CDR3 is TGTGCCAGCAGCTTTAGCGGGAGGGCCAACAATGAGCAGTTCTTC. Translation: CASSFSGRANNEQFF.

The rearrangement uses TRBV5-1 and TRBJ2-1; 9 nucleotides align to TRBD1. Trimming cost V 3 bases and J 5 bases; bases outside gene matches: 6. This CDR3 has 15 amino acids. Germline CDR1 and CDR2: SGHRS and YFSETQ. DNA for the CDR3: TGCGCCAGCAGCTCCGGGACAGGGAGCGACAATGAGCAGTTCTTC. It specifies CASSSGTGSDNEQFF. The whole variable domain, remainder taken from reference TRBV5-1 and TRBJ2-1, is KAGVTQTPRYLIKTRGQQVTLSCSPISGHRSVSWYQQTPGQGLQFLFEYFSETQRNKGNFPGRFSGRQFSNSRSEMNVSTLELGDSALYLCASSSGTGSDNEQFFGPGTRLTVL.

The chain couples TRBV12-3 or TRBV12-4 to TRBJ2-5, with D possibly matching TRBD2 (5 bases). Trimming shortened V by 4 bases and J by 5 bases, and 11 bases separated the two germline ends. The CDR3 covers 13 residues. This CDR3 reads CASSSGRRETQYF. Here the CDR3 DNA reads TGTGCCAGCAGTTCCGGGCGGAGGGAGACCCAGTACTTC.

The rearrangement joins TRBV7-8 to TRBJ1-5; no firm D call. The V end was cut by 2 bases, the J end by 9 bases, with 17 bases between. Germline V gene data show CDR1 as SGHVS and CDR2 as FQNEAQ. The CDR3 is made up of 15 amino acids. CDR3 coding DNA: TGTGCCAGCAGCTTATTTCCCCTCCGTTCGTCGCCCCAGCATTTT. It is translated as CASSLFPLRSSPQHF.